These T cell receptor beta chains were read from a single sample in a study of shared clonotypes between healthy human individuals. Profiling relied on immunoSEQ multiplex PCR, and the TCRdb table lists in-frame clones only, not all of them. The data contain hundreds of thousands of clones, 72% of them singletons. Sequenced: memory CD4+ T cells sorted from blood. These receptors all stem from a woman aged 25 to 39 in good health. Both conserved end residues are part of each CDR3. A D gene is named only where the DNA matches it firmly. The listing skips clone size in some rows; elsewhere it reads once, few, many or a size class.

TRBD1,TRBJ2-2,TRBV11-3,-,TGTGCCAGCAGCTCACAGGGGAGCACCGGGGAGCTGTTTTTT,CASSSQGSTGELFF
TRBD2,TRBJ2-1,TRBV27,-,TGTGCCAGCAGTTTCCTGCTAGCGGGAAGGGAGCAGTTCTTC,CASSFLLAGREQFF
TRBD1,TRBJ2-5,TRBV19,-,TGTGCCAGTGCATCCGGGACAGATGGGACCCAGTACTTC,CASASGTDGTQYF
TRBD2,TRBJ2-3,TRBV9,-,TGTGCCAGCAGCGTAGGTACGGGAGGCCTTAGCACAGATACGCAGTATTTT,CASSVGTGGLSTDTQYF
-,TRBJ2-7,TRBV6-1,-,TGTGCCAGCAATGAACCCAGCTACGAGCAGTACTTC,CASNEPSYEQYF
-,TRBJ2-7,TRBV28,-,TGTGCCAGCAGTTTATTTGTTATCCAAAACGAGCAGTACTTC,CASSLFVIQNEQYF
-,TRBJ1-3,TRBV5-4,-,TGTGCCAGCAGCTTGGGAGGGAATTCTGGAAACACCATATATTTT,CASSLGGNSGNTIYF
-,TRBJ1-4,TRBV5-8,-,TGTGCCAGCAGCCACGGACACTCTAATGAAAAACTGTTTTTT,CASSHGHSNEKLFF
TRBD1,TRBJ2-1,TRBV4-1,-,TGCGCCAGCAGCGCCCGGGACCGACAGGGAGCGGAGCAGTTCTTC,CASSARDRQGAEQFF
TRBD1,TRBJ1-1,TRBV6-5,many,TGTGCCAGCAGTAAAGGGACAGATTACACTGAAGCTTTCTTT,CASSKGTDYTEAFF
TRBD1,TRBJ1-5,TRBV30,few,TGTGCCTGGAGTACAGGGGACAATCAGCCCCAGCATTTT,CAWSTGDNQPQHF
-,TRBJ1-5,TRBV6-5,-,TGTGCCAGCAGTTACGGGGGCCCTGATCAGCCCCAGCATTTT,CASSYGGPDQPQHF
-,TRBJ2-1,TRBV18,-,TGTGCCAGCTCACCATCCAGCACCAATGAGCAGTTCTTC,CASSPSSTNEQFF
-,TRBJ2-1,TRBV5-4,-,TGTGCCAGCAGCGCGGGCCACTACAATGAGCAGTTCTTC,CASSAGHYNEQFF
-,TRBJ2-7,TRBV5-4,few,TGTGCCAGCAGCTTGTTGGGGGATGGCGGGTCCTCCTACGAGCAGTACTTC,CASSLLGDGGSSYEQYF
TRBD1,TRBJ2-7,TRBV18,-,TGTGCCAGCTCACCGGGGACAGGGAATAACGAGCAGTACTTC,CASSPGTGNNEQYF
TRBD2,TRBJ2-7,TRBV5-1,many,TGCGCCAGCAGCGACCGGACGGGAGGGGTCTACGAGCAGTACTTC,CASSDRTGGVYEQYF
-,TRBJ1-1,TRBV5-4,-,TGTGCCAGCAGCTTGGGCGGCCGAGGGACTGAAGCTTTCTTT,CASSLGGRGTEAFF
-,TRBJ2-1,TRBV18,-,TGTGCCAGCTCACCGGACGGCTTCAGTAACAATGAGCAGTTCTTC,CASSPDGFSNNEQFF
-,TRBJ1-1,TRBV29-1,many,TGCAGCGTTCCTTCTCCGGGAGGCACTGAAGCTTTCTTT,CSVPSPGGTEAFF
TRBD1,TRBJ2-7,TRBV6-5,-,TGTGCCAGCACAAACCCGGGACAGGGAATCCACGAGCAGTACTTC,CASTNPGQGIHEQYF